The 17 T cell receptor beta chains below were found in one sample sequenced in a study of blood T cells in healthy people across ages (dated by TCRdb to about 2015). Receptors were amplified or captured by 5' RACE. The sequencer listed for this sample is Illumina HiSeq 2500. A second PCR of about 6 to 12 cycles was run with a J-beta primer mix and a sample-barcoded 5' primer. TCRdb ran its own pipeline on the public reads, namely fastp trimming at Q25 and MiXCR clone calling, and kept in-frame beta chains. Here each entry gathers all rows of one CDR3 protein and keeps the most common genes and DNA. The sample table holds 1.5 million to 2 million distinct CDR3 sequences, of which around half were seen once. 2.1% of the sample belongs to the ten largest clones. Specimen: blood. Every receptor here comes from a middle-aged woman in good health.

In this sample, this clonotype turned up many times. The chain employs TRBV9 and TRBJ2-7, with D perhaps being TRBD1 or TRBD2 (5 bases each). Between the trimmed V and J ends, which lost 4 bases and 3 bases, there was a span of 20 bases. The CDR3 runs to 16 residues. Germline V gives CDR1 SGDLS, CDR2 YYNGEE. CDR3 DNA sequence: TGTGCCAGCAGCCCCCGAACAGGAAGAGGGAACTACGAGCAGTACTTC. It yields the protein CASSPRTGRGNYEQYF.

The CDR3 protein is CSARESPTDTQYF. The CDR3 DNA follows: TGCAGTGCTAGAGAATCCCCCACAGATACGCAGTATTTT. This chain joins TRBV20-1 and TRBJ2-3; no definite D call. The CDR3 totals 13 residues. Between the trimmed V and J ends, which lost 0 bases and 2 bases, there was a span of 6 bases. Germline V lookup: CDR1 DFQATT, CDR2 SNEGSKA (reference sequence).

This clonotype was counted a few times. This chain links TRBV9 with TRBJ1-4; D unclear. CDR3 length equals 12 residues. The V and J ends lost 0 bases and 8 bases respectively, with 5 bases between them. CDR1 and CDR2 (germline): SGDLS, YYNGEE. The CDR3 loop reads CASSVEAEKLFF. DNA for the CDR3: TGTGCCAGCAGCGTAGAGGCCGAAAAACTGTTTTTT.

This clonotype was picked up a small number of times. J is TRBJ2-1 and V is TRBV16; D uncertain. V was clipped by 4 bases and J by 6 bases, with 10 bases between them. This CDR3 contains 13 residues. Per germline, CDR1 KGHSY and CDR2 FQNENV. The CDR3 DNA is TGTGCCAGCAGCCCCGAATGGGGCAATGAGCAGTTCTTC. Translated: CASSPEWGNEQFF.

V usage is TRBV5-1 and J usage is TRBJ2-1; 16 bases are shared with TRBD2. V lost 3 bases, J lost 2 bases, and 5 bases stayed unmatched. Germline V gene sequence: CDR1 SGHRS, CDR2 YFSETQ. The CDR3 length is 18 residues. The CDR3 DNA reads TGCGCCAGCAGCTCGGGACTAGCGGGGGGGTTCGCCTACAATGAGCAGTTCTTC. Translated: CASSSGLAGGFAYNEQFF.

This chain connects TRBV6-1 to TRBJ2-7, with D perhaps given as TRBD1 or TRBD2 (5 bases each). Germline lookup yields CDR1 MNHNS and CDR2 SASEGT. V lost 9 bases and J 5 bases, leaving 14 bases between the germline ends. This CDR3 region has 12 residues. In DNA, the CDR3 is TGTGCCAGTACCTGGGACCCCCACGAGCAGTACTTC. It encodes CASTWDPHEQYF.

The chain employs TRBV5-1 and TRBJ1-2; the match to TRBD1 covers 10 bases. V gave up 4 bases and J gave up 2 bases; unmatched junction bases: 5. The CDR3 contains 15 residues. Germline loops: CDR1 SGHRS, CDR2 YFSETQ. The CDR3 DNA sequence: TGCGCCAGCAGCGGGACAGGGGTCAGGAACTATGGCTACACCTTC. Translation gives CASSGTGVRNYGYTF.

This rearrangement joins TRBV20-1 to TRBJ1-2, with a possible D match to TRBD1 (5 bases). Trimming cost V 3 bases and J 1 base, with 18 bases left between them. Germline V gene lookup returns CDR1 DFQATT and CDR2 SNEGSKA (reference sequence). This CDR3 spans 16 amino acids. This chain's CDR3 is CSASSFRAGVNYGYTF. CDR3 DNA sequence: TGCAGTGCTAGTTCCTTTCGGGCGGGGGTTAACTATGGCTACACCTTC.

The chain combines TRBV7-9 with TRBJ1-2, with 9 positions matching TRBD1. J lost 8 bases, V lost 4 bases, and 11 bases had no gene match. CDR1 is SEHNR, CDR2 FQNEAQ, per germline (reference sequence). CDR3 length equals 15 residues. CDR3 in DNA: TGTGCCAGCAGCTCAGAAGCCACCGGGACAGGGGGCTACACCTTC. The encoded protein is CASSSEATGTGGYTF.

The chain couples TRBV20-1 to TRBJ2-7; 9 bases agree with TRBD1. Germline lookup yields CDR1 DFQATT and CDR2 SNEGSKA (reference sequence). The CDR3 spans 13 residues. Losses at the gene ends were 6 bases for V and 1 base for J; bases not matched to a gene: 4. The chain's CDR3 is CSAAGTGSYEQYF. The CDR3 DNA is TGCAGTGCCGCCGGGACAGGGTCCTACGAGCAGTACTTC.

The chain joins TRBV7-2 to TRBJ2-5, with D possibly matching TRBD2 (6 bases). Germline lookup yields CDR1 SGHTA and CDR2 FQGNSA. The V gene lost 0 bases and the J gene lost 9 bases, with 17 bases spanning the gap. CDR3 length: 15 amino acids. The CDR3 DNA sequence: TGTGCCAGCAGCTTAGCGGTGGGGACGGGGAGGTCCCAGTACTTC. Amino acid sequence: CASSLAVGTGRSQYF.

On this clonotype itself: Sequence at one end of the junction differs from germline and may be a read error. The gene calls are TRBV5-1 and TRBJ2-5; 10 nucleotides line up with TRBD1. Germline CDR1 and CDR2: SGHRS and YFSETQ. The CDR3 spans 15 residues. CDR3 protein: CAGSVTGGYVETQYF. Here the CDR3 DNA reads TGCGCCGGCAGCGTGACAGGGGGCTATGTGGAGACCCAGTACTTC.

The CDR3 here is CASKTGSDIQYF. The CDR3 bases are TGTGCCAGCAAGACAGGGTCCGACATTCAGTACTTC. This chain joins TRBV7-2 and TRBJ2-4; 7 nucleotides match TRBD1. J was trimmed by 8 bases and V by 7 bases; bases with no gene match: 5. Germline assignment: CDR1 SGHTA and CDR2 FQGNSA. The CDR3 consists of 12 residues.

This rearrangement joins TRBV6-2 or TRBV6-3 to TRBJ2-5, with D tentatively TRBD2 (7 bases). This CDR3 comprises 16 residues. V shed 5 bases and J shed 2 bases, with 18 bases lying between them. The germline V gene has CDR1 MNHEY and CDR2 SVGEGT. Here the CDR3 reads CASSPHGRGAQETQYF. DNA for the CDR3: TGTGCCAGCAGTCCCCATGGGAGGGGGGCACAAGAGACCCAGTACTTC.

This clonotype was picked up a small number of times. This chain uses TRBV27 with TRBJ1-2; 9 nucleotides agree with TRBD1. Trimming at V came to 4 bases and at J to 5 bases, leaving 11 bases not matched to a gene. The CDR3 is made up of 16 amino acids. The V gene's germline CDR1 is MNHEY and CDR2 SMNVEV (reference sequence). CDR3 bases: TGTGCCAGCAGTTCGGACAGGGGAGGGGGATTTTATGGCTACACCTTC. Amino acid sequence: CASSSDRGGGFYGYTF.

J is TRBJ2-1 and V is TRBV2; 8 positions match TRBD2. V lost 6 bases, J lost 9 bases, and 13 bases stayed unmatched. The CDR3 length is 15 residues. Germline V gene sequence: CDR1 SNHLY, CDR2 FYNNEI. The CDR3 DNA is TGTGCCAGCAGAAGAATTGGGGCGGGGGGTGGTGAGCAGTTCTTC. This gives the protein CASRRIGAGGGEQFF.

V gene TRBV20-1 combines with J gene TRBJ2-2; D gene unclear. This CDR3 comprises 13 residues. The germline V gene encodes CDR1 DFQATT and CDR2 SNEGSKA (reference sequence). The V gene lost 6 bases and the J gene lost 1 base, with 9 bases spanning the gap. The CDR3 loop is CSALHENTGELFF. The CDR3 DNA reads TGCAGTGCCTTACATGAGAACACCGGGGAGCTGTTTTTT.